These T cell receptor beta chains were read from a single sample in a study of identical twins. One entry per CDR3 protein, called by TCRdb with MiXCR from the 5' RACE reads. The profile shows 500,000 to 550,000 distinct CDR3 sequences, around 20% of them singletons. These data are also associated with another study on T cells expressing NK-cell markers.

The sample taken for sequencing was CD4+ T cells sorted from blood. These receptors all come from a woman aged 18-29 years in good health. CDR3s include the opening cysteine and the closing phenylalanine or tryptophan. Fields, in order: CDR3 DNA, CDR3 protein, D gene, V gene, clone size, J gene, CDR3 length. A D gene is named only where the DNA matches it firmly. The size field is filled for only some rows; it gives once, few, many or a size class.

cdr3_nt: TGTGCCAGTAGCTCCCGGGAGCCATTTTCCTACGAGCAGTACTTC
cdr3_aa: CASSSREPFSYEQYF
d_call: -
v_call: TRBV19
clone_size: -
j_call: TRBJ2-7
cdr3_length: 15

cdr3_nt: TGTGCCAGCAGCTTAGGACCTCCCGGGGATACGCAGTATTTT
cdr3_aa: CASSLGPPGDTQYF
d_call: -
v_call: TRBV7-7
clone_size: -
j_call: TRBJ2-3
cdr3_length: 14

cdr3_nt: TGTGCCAGCAGCTTTTGGCAGCACTATGGCTACACCTTC
cdr3_aa: CASSFWQHYGYTF
d_call: -
v_call: TRBV5-6
clone_size: -
j_call: TRBJ1-2
cdr3_length: 13

cdr3_nt: TGTGCCAGCAGGGGCGGGCCTCGTCGCAACATTCAGTACTTC
cdr3_aa: CASRGGPRRNIQYF
d_call: -
v_call: TRBV5-5
clone_size: few
j_call: TRBJ2-4
cdr3_length: 14

cdr3_nt: TGCAGTGCTAGCCCGTGGACAGGGGGCGCAGGCAATCAGCCCCAGCATTTT
cdr3_aa: CSASPWTGGAGNQPQHF
d_call: TRBD1
v_call: TRBV20-1
clone_size: -
j_call: TRBJ1-5
cdr3_length: 17

cdr3_nt: TGCGCCAGCAGCCAAGATGTTCAGTGGGCTCAGTATGGCTACACCTTC
cdr3_aa: CASSQDVQWAQYGYTF
d_call: -
v_call: TRBV4-1
clone_size: -
j_call: TRBJ1-2
cdr3_length: 16

cdr3_nt: TGTGCCAGCAGCCAATCAAGGACCCAGTACTTC
cdr3_aa: CASSQSRTQYF
d_call: -
v_call: TRBV3-1
clone_size: many
j_call: TRBJ2-5
cdr3_length: 11

cdr3_nt: TGTGCCAGCAGTGGGACAGGAGACACTGAAGCTTTCTTT
cdr3_aa: CASSGTGDTEAFF
d_call: TRBD1
v_call: TRBV2
clone_size: -
j_call: TRBJ1-1
cdr3_length: 13

cdr3_nt: TGCGCCAGCAGCTTGGCCCAGGGGGAGCAACAGTTCTTC
cdr3_aa: CASSLAQGEQQFF
d_call: TRBD1
v_call: TRBV5-1
clone_size: few
j_call: TRBJ2-1
cdr3_length: 13

cdr3_nt: TGTGCCAGCAGTCGACCGGGACAGGGGGCTGGTGGCTACACCTTC
cdr3_aa: CASSRPGQGAGGYTF
d_call: TRBD1
v_call: TRBV6-1
clone_size: few
j_call: TRBJ1-2
cdr3_length: 15

cdr3_nt: TGTGCCAGCAGCCAGGACAGGGGAGGAACCGGGGAGCTGTTTTTT
cdr3_aa: CASSQDRGGTGELFF
d_call: TRBD1
v_call: TRBV11-3
clone_size: -
j_call: TRBJ2-2
cdr3_length: 15

cdr3_nt: TGTGCCAGCAGGTCGGGACTAGCGGGAGCGTCGCCCACAGGGTGTAATGAGCAGTTCTTC
cdr3_aa: CASRSGLAGASPTGCNEQFF
d_call: TRBD2
v_call: TRBV11-2
clone_size: -
j_call: TRBJ2-1
cdr3_length: 20

cdr3_nt: TGTGCCAGCAGCGTCAGTGCGGGGGACTACAATGAGCAGTTCTTC
cdr3_aa: CASSVSAGDYNEQFF
d_call: TRBD2
v_call: TRBV9
clone_size: few
j_call: TRBJ2-1
cdr3_length: 15

cdr3_nt: TGTGCCAGCAGTTTAAACCTCCGCTACACCTTC
cdr3_aa: CASSLNLRYTF
d_call: -
v_call: TRBV12-3/TRBV12-4
clone_size: many
j_call: TRBJ1-2
cdr3_length: 11

cdr3_nt: TGTGCCAGCAGTGAGACCTCGGGGGGCACCTACAATGAGCAGTTCTTC
cdr3_aa: CASSETSGGTYNEQFF
d_call: -
v_call: TRBV25-1
clone_size: few
j_call: TRBJ2-1
cdr3_length: 16

cdr3_nt: TGCGCCAGCAGCTCTAATAGCGGGAGAGCCACCTACGAGCAGTACTTC
cdr3_aa: CASSSNSGRATYEQYF
d_call: TRBD2
v_call: TRBV5-1
clone_size: -
j_call: TRBJ2-7
cdr3_length: 16

cdr3_nt: TGTGCCAGCAAATTCCGGAATAACTATGGCTACACCTTC
cdr3_aa: CASKFRNNYGYTF
d_call: -
v_call: TRBV12-3/TRBV12-4
clone_size: -
j_call: TRBJ1-2
cdr3_length: 13

cdr3_nt: TGTGCCAGCAGCTCATGGACAGACACCTCCACCGGGGAGCTGTTTTTT
cdr3_aa: CASSSWTDTSTGELFF
d_call: -
v_call: TRBV13
clone_size: -
j_call: TRBJ2-2
cdr3_length: 16

cdr3_nt: TGTGCCAGCAGGGGGACAGGGGACATTCAGTACTTC
cdr3_aa: CASRGTGDIQYF
d_call: TRBD1
v_call: TRBV12-3/TRBV12-4
clone_size: few
j_call: TRBJ2-4
cdr3_length: 12

cdr3_nt: TGTGCCAGCAGTTACTCCGTCCGGGCCAATGAGCAGTTCTTC
cdr3_aa: CASSYSVRANEQFF
d_call: -
v_call: TRBV6-2/TRBV6-3
clone_size: few
j_call: TRBJ2-1
cdr3_length: 14

cdr3_nt: TGTGCCACCAGTGACAGCACCGCAACGGGACATTTCACTTACAATGAGCAGTTCTTC
cdr3_aa: CATSDSTATGHFTYNEQFF
d_call: -
v_call: TRBV24-1
clone_size: few
j_call: TRBJ2-1
cdr3_length: 19

cdr3_nt: TGTGCCAGCAGCGGAGGGCGGGCTGAAGCTTTCTTT
cdr3_aa: CASSGGRAEAFF
d_call: -
v_call: TRBV7-2
clone_size: -
j_call: TRBJ1-1
cdr3_length: 12

cdr3_nt: TGTGCCAGCAGCGCCGGGACGGGACATGAAAAACTGTTTTTT
cdr3_aa: CASSAGTGHEKLFF
d_call: -
v_call: TRBV11-2
clone_size: few
j_call: TRBJ1-4
cdr3_length: 14

cdr3_nt: TGTGCCAGCAGCCCCCAGGGGAAAAACACTGAAGCTTTCTTT
cdr3_aa: CASSPQGKNTEAFF
d_call: -
v_call: TRBV9
clone_size: -
j_call: TRBJ1-1
cdr3_length: 14

cdr3_nt: TGTGCCAGCAGCTTAAGCGGCGGGGCCCTTTACAATGAGCAGTTCTTC
cdr3_aa: CASSLSGGALYNEQFF
d_call: -
v_call: TRBV11-1
clone_size: -
j_call: TRBJ2-1
cdr3_length: 16

cdr3_nt: TGCGCCAGCAGCTTGCAGGGACAGCTTAACCCCTACGAGCAGTACTTC
cdr3_aa: CASSLQGQLNPYEQYF
d_call: TRBD1
v_call: TRBV5-1
clone_size: -
j_call: TRBJ2-7
cdr3_length: 16

cdr3_nt: TGTGCCAGCAGCGTCGGCGGGGACAGGGGAGAGACCCAGTACTTC
cdr3_aa: CASSVGGDRGETQYF
d_call: TRBD1
v_call: TRBV9
clone_size: -
j_call: TRBJ2-5
cdr3_length: 15

cdr3_nt: TGTGCCAGCAGCCCGGGGGGATCGACTGAAGCTTTCTTT
cdr3_aa: CASSPGGSTEAFF
d_call: -
v_call: TRBV7-3
clone_size: -
j_call: TRBJ1-1
cdr3_length: 13

cdr3_nt: TGCGCCAGCAGCCCCGGGGGGCCCTATGGCTACACCTTC
cdr3_aa: CASSPGGPYGYTF
d_call: -
v_call: TRBV4-3
clone_size: many
j_call: TRBJ1-2
cdr3_length: 13

cdr3_nt: TGTGCCAGCAGTGGGGGGCAGTCAGGGGACACCCAAGAGACCCAGTACTTC
cdr3_aa: CASSGGQSGDTQETQYF
d_call: -
v_call: TRBV9
clone_size: -
j_call: TRBJ2-5
cdr3_length: 17

cdr3_nt: TGCGCCAGCAGCCAAGACGGTGGACGCCGCACAGATACGCAGTATTTT
cdr3_aa: CASSQDGGRRTDTQYF
d_call: -
v_call: TRBV4-3
clone_size: -
j_call: TRBJ2-3
cdr3_length: 16

cdr3_nt: TGCAGTGCTAGAGTTGCGAACACCGGGGAGCTGTTTTTT
cdr3_aa: CSARVANTGELFF
d_call: -
v_call: TRBV20-1
clone_size: many
j_call: TRBJ2-2
cdr3_length: 13

cdr3_nt: TGTGCCAGCAAGACAGGCCGCCGGAGCAATCAGCCCCAGCATTTT
cdr3_aa: CASKTGRRSNQPQHF
d_call: -
v_call: TRBV12-3/TRBV12-4
clone_size: -
j_call: TRBJ1-5
cdr3_length: 15

cdr3_nt: TGCCCCAGCAGCTTACTCGTCTTCACAGATACGCAGTATTTT
cdr3_aa: CPSSLLVFTDTQYF
d_call: -
v_call: TRBV5-1
clone_size: -
j_call: TRBJ2-3
cdr3_length: 14

cdr3_nt: TGTGCCAGCAGTATAGCGGGGGGGGTCGGGTCCTACGAGCAGTACTTC
cdr3_aa: CASSIAGGVGSYEQYF
d_call: TRBD2
v_call: TRBV12-3/TRBV12-4
clone_size: many
j_call: TRBJ2-7
cdr3_length: 16

cdr3_nt: TGTGCCAGCAGCGCGGGGACAGGGCCCGTCTATGGCTACACCTTC
cdr3_aa: CASSAGTGPVYGYTF
d_call: TRBD1
v_call: TRBV7-3
clone_size: few
j_call: TRBJ1-2
cdr3_length: 15